The present entry profiles one TCR beta chain with its context. Treatment meaning: oral pan-JAK inhibitor, 5-10 mg twice daily. Starting from PBMCs, sorting isolated CD4+ and CD8+ T cells. This entry is derived from a study of CD8+ T cells in alopecia areata. Germline lookup yields CDR1 GTSNPN and CDR2 SVGIG (reference sequence). The CDR3 covers 13 residues. With 2 bases removed from V and 1 base from J, the gap between germline ends came to 8 bases. Sequencing relied on a cDNA template that was reverse transcribed from extracted RNA. The repertoire was sequenced with immunoSEQ multiplex PCR; TCRdb's copy has only in-frame clones and lacks some. The data hold 170,000 or so clones, with 53% observed a single time.

This sequence was found in a human donor with alopecia areata. The chain recombines TRBV30 with TRBJ1-1; D not certain. Sample: CD8+ T cells sorted from blood, taken at week 24, from a patient treated with tofacitinib. The CDR3 here is CAWSPSQNTEAFF. The CDR3 DNA is TGTGCCTGGAGTCCATCCCAGAACACTGAAGCTTTCTTT.